The T cell receptor (beta chain) under discussion was sequenced for a study of blood T cell repertoires in COVID-19. Study in general: Acute-phase and convalescent COVID-19 samples originated in the United States, Italy and Spain. PBMCs, B-cell-depleted T cells, or T cells were the source of the cDNA or gDNA that made up the material.

Germline CDR1 is ENHRY and CDR2 is SYGVKD. With 3 bases removed from V and 0 bases from J, the gap between germline ends came to 11 bases. This CDR3 spans 15 amino acids. Profiled with immunoSEQ multiplex PCR; TCRdb holds only in-frame clones, not every one. The sample holds around 180,000 clones, about four fifths seen once. This clonotype originated in a man aged 65-85 years with active or convalescent COVID-19. This chain connects TRBV10-3 to TRBJ1-2; D may be TRBD1 (6 bases). The source material was peripheral blood. CDR3: CAISDSTGTNYGYTF. CDR3 sequence (DNA): TGTGCCATCAGTGATTCCACAGGGACTAACTATGGCTACACCTTC.